These 4 T cell receptor beta chains were sequenced from one sample in a study of cytomegalovirus exposure and HLA in healthy donors. PCR involved 60 Vbeta and 13 Jbeta primers. Repertoires were generated with immunoSEQ multiplex PCR, while TCRdb's copy carries only in-frame clones and drops some. Its table lists around 70,000 clones. The sequencing sample was made of PBMCs. The receptors here all came from a woman between 40 and 50 years old in good health and CMV-seropositive.

The chain joins TRBV23-1 to TRBJ2-7, with 13 bases matching TRBD2. TRBV23-1 is designated an ORF whose function remains uncertain. Trimming took 2 bases from V and 0 from J; bases not matched to a gene: 7. This CDR3 is built from 18 residues. CDR3 sequence (DNA): TGCGCCAGCAGTCAAGGACTAGCGGGGGACTATCCCTCCTACGAGCAGTACTTC. Translation: CASSQGLAGDYPSYEQYF.

This sequence joins TRBV6-5 and TRBJ2-7; possible D gene TRBD2, 5 bases. The CDR3 consists of 14 residues. Germline CDR1 reads MNHEY; CDR2 reads SVGAGI. The V end lost 2 bases, the J end lost 1 base, and 9 bases lay between the germline ends. The CDR3 bases are TGTGCCAGCAGTTACCCTGGAGGATCCTACGAGCAGTACTTC. It translates to CASSYPGGSYEQYF.

V gene TRBV4-3 combines with J gene TRBJ2-1; possible D gene TRBD2, 6 bases. CDR1 is LGHNA, CDR2 YSLEER, per germline. There are 16 residues in the CDR3. V lost 0 bases and J 4 bases, leaving 13 bases between the germline ends. CDR3 amino acids: CASSQDTGGPYNEQFF. DNA of the CDR3: TGCGCCAGCAGCCAAGATACCGGGGGTCCTTACAATGAGCAGTTCTTC.

V gene TRBV7-8 combines with J gene TRBJ1-5, with a possible D match to TRBD1 (6 bases). There are 16 residues in the CDR3. Trimming took off 2 bases at V and 6 bases at J, with 17 bases between the two ends. Germline values: CDR1 SGHVS, CDR2 FQNEAQ. The CDR3 DNA reads TGTGCCAGCAGCTTATCGGTTAGGGGGAGGGGTCAGCCCCAGCATTTT. This translates into CASSLSVRGRGQPQHF.